A single sample gave rise to the 18 T cell receptor beta chains below, sequenced in a study of cytomegalovirus exposure and HLA in healthy donors. The PCR made use of 60 Vbeta and 13 Jbeta primers. Sequenced by immunoSEQ multiplex PCR; TCRdb stores in-frame clones only, minus some. The data contain 100,000 to 150,000 clones, 70% to 85% of them seen just once; the ten biggest clones take up roughly 2.6%. The sequenced sample was PBMCs. These receptor sequences come from a man between 45 and 60 years old in good health and CMV-seronegative.

This sequence joins TRBV30 and TRBJ1-4; no clear D. The V gene's germline CDR1 is GTSNPN and CDR2 SVGIG (reference sequence). V was clipped by 0 bases and J by 4 bases, with 12 bases between them. The CDR3 contains 15 residues. CDR3 in DNA: TGTGCCTGGAGTGTTGCGACCGACTATAATGAAAAACTGTTTTTT. This sequence encodes CAWSVATDYNEKLFF.

This clone showed up just a few times. The chain couples TRBV11-2 to TRBJ1-1; 9 nucleotides agree with TRBD1. Trimming took 4 bases from V and 0 from J; bases not matched to a gene: 9. In germline, CDR1 is SGHAT, CDR2 FQNNGV. The CDR3 has 17 amino acids. CDR3 residues: CASSSQGAATMNTEAFF. For the CDR3, the DNA is TGTGCCAGCAGCTCACAGGGGGCGGCCACTATGAACACTGAAGCTTTCTTT.

This chain connects TRBV7-5 to TRBJ2-7; the table gives TRBD1 as D, unverified against the DNA. TRBV7-5 is noted as a pseudogene. This CDR3 spans 14 amino acids. The CDR3 region is CASSHIGHYYEQYF. CDR3 bases: TGTGCCAGTTCTCATATTGGACACTACTACGAGCAGTACTTC.

The CDR3 DNA reads TGTGCCAGTAGTATCGAGATAGCTACGCCCCGACCCGGGGAGCTGTTTTTT. Residues: CASSIEIATPRPGELFF. The V and J genes are TRBV19 and TRBJ2-2; D ambiguous. This CDR3 is built from 17 residues. V dropped 3 bases and J dropped 6 bases, with 20 bases sitting between them. CDR1 is LNHDA and CDR2 is SQIVND in the germline V gene (reference sequence).

The chain joins TRBV19 to TRBJ1-5; the D is unclear. The length of the CDR3 is 15 residues. The V end lost 1 base, the J end lost 0 bases, and 7 bases lay between the germline ends. Per germline, CDR1 LNHDA and CDR2 SQIVND (reference sequence). The CDR3 protein is CASSIGHLSNQPQHF. For the CDR3, the DNA is TGTGCCAGTAGTATAGGACACCTTAGCAATCAGCCCCAGCATTTT.

The V and J genes are TRBV10-3 and TRBJ2-6; a weak D match, TRBD2 (6 bases). Germline assignment: CDR1 ENHRY and CDR2 SYGVKD. The CDR3 contains 16 residues. Trimming cost V 5 bases and J 3 bases, with 14 bases left between them. CDR3 nucleotide sequence: TGTGCCATCAGTCCTGCGGGGCATCTTGGGGCCAACGTCCTGACTTTC. Protein: CAISPAGHLGANVLTF.

The chain has TRBV18 and TRBJ2-7, with TRBD2 matching 12 bases. CDR1 KGHSH and CDR2 LQKENI come from the germline V gene. The V and J ends lost 0 bases and 0 bases, in that order; junction bases with no gene match: 3. The CDR3 loop spans 17 amino acids. The CDR3 DNA is TGTGCCAGCTCACCACCGGGACTAGCGGGTAGCTCCTACGAGCAGTACTTC. Translating gives CASSPPGLAGSSYEQYF.

The J gene is TRBJ2-2, the V gene TRBV4-2; the D gene is possibly TRBD1 (5 bases). This CDR3 has 14 amino acids. V lost 1 base and J lost 6, with 9 bases in between. Looked up from germline, CDR1 is LGHNA and CDR2 is YNFKEQ. The chain's CDR3 is CASSQGTKAGELFF. In DNA form, the CDR3 reads TGTGCCAGCAGCCAAGGGACAAAGGCCGGGGAGCTGTTTTTT.

The chain couples TRBV5-1 to TRBJ2-7; 8 nucleotides match TRBD1. The CDR3 spans 16 residues. J lost 0 bases, V lost 7 bases, and 12 bases had no gene match. From germline, CDR1 is SGHRS and CDR2 YFSETQ. The CDR3 loop is CASRQDRDRPSYEQYF. The CDR3 nucleotides read TGCGCCAGCCGCCAAGACCGGGACAGGCCCTCCTACGAGCAGTACTTC. The variable domain in full, completed from reference TRBV5-1 and TRBJ2-7, reads KAGVTQTPRYLIKTRGQQVTLSCSPISGHRSVSWYQQTPGQGLQFLFEYFSETQRNKGNFPGRFSGRQFSNSRSEMNVSTLELGDSALYLCASRQDRDRPSYEQYFGPGTRLTVT.

The chain links TRBV7-9 to TRBJ2-7, with D perhaps TRBD1 (5 bases). This CDR3 contains 19 residues. V lost 0 bases and J 3 bases, leaving 24 bases between the germline ends. Germline V gives CDR1 SEHNR, CDR2 FQNEAQ (reference sequence). The DNA for the CDR3 is TGTGCCAGCAGCTTAGCCCCTCGGAGACAGATCTCGTATCTCTACGAGCAGTACTTC. As protein: CASSLAPRRQISYLYEQYF.

This chain links TRBV11-3 with TRBJ1-1, with D perhaps matching TRBD1 (5 bases). The CDR3 is 13 residues long. CDR1 and CDR2 from the germline V gene are SGHNT and YENEEA. Trimming took 5 bases from V and 5 from J, leaving 12 bases between them. CDR3 bases: TGTGCCAGCAGCAGTCAGGAGGGGACTGAAGCTTTCTTT. Translated: CASSSQEGTEAFF.

V and J are TRBV5-6 and TRBJ2-3, with D possibly matching TRBD2 (7 bases). The CDR3 is 16 residues long. V lost 4 bases and J lost 6, with 21 bases in between. CDR1 SGHDT and CDR2 YYEEEE come from the germline V gene. The CDR3 protein is CASSLREAGAADTQYF. CDR3 nucleotide sequence: TGTGCCAGCAGCCTGCGCGAGGCGGGGGCCGCGGATACGCAGTATTTT.

The J gene is TRBJ2-7, the V gene TRBV9; weak D call: TRBD2 (7 bases). The CDR3 length is 15 residues. Germline CDR1 is SGDLS and CDR2 is YYNGEE. Trimming took off 3 bases at V and 5 bases at J, with 18 bases between the two ends. The CDR3 sequence is CASSAGGGGFNEQYF. The CDR3 DNA reads as TGTGCCAGCAGCGCCGGGGGAGGGGGTTTCAACGAGCAGTACTTC.

In nucleotides, the CDR3 is TGTGCCAGCAGCAACCCCGCAGGGATCCCAGATACGCAGTATTTT. Translation gives CASSNPAGIPDTQYF. V usage is TRBV7-6 and J usage is TRBJ2-3, with TRBD1 as a possible D gene (5 bases). Trimming left V 5 bases short and J 4 bases short, with 16 bases between. The CDR3 loop spans 15 amino acids. CDR1 and CDR2 from the germline V gene are SGHVS and FNYEAQ.

This clone was counted once. The chain is built from TRBV13 and TRBJ1-1; 8 bases map to TRBD1. This CDR3 spans 16 amino acids. The ends lost 5 bases at V and 0 bases at J; junction bases unmatched: 8. Germline V gene lookup returns CDR1 PRHDT and CDR2 FYEKMQ (reference sequence). The CDR3 coding sequence is TGTGCCAGCAGCCCCAAGGACAGGGAGGTGAACACTGAAGCTTTCTTT. This gives the protein CASSPKDREVNTEAFF.

V and J are TRBV9 and TRBJ2-7, with D maybe TRBD1 (6 bases). This CDR3 comprises 15 residues. CDR1 is SGDLS and CDR2 is YYNGEE in the germline V gene. V was cut by 0 bases and J by 4 bases, with 14 bases left in between. CDR3 amino acids: CASSVEAGALYEQYF. CDR3 sequence (DNA): TGTGCCAGCAGCGTAGAGGCAGGGGCCCTTTACGAGCAGTACTTC.

This clone was picked up a small number of times. The chain is built from TRBV2 and TRBJ1-1, with 9 bases lining up with TRBD1. The CDR3 covers 15 residues. V was pared by 6 bases and J by 0 bases, with 5 bases of the junction left unmatched. The germline gives CDR1 SNHLY, CDR2 FYNNEI. The CDR3 DNA sequence: TGTGCCAGCAGCCCGGGACAGGGATTGAACACTGAAGCTTTCTTT. It yields the protein CASSPGQGLNTEAFF.

This clone was seen once. The J gene is TRBJ1-5, the V gene TRBV27, with 7 bases identical to TRBD1. CDR3 length: 13 amino acids. The V gene's germline CDR1 is MNHEY and CDR2 SMNVEV (reference sequence). J gave up 9 bases and V 9 bases, and 11 bases lay outside the gene matches. DNA for the CDR3: TGTGCCAGTTGGACAGGCCCAGGGCGGCCCCAGCATTTT. Its protein product is CASWTGPGRPQHF.